The 9 T cell receptor beta chains below were found in one sample sequenced in a study of T cell changes during pregnancy in multiple sclerosis. The assay was immunoSEQ multiplex PCR, and TCRdb's table has in-frame clones only and misses some. The sample consists of about 57,000 clones, around 93% of them appearing once. Sample: peripheral blood, taken after pregnancy. The receptors come from a female donor in good health, enrolled as a control in a pregnancy study.

The chain combines TRBV7-9 with TRBJ1-1, with D tentatively TRBD1 (5 bases). Looked up from germline, CDR1 is SEHNR and CDR2 is FQNEAQ (reference sequence). The V and J ends lost 5 bases and 0 bases respectively, with 10 bases between them. The length of the CDR3 is 14 residues. Here the CDR3 reads CASSQKQVNTEAFF. CDR3 nucleotide sequence: TGTGCCAGCAGCCAGAAACAGGTGAACACTGAAGCTTTCTTT.

The gene calls are TRBV4-2 and TRBJ2-2; 8 bases match TRBD2. Germline V CDR1 and CDR2: LGHNA, YNFKEQ. The CDR3 runs 16 residues. Unmatched junction bases numbered 5, after V lost 0 bases and J lost 5 bases. The CDR3 coding sequence is TGTGCCAGCAGCCAAGACGGGGGGGGGTATACCGGGGAGCTGTTTTTT. It is translated as CASSQDGGGYTGELFF.

A word on this clone: A much bigger clone sits one base away, suggesting this may be a read error. This chain links TRBV6-4 with TRBJ2-3; 8 positions match TRBD2. V dropped 0 bases and J dropped 1; count of bases not matched to a gene: 0. The CDR3 loop spans 15 amino acids. Germline V gene lookup returns CDR1 MRHNA and CDR2 SNTAGT. CDR3 amino acids: CASSDSSGGTDTQYF. The CDR3 DNA sequence: TGTGCCAGCAGTGACTCTAGCGGGGGCACAGATACGCAGTATTTT.

The chain uses TRBV7-3 and TRBJ2-2; D perhaps matches TRBD2 (6 bases). Between the trimmed V and J ends, which lost 5 bases and 7 bases, there was a span of 14 bases. The CDR3 runs 14 residues. Germline-derived CDR1 and CDR2 are SGHTA and FQGTGA. The CDR3 DNA sequence: TGTGCCAGCAGCCCTCGGCGGGATGGCGGGGAGCTGTTTTTT. It yields the protein CASSPRRDGGELFF.

The CDR3 region is CASSPRASNSGNTIYF. The CDR3 DNA is TGCGCCAGCAGCCCGAGGGCATCGAACTCTGGAAACACCATATATTTT. J is TRBJ1-3 and V is TRBV5-1, with D unresolved. CDR3 length: 16 amino acids. The V gene lost 4 bases and the J gene lost 0 bases, with 14 bases spanning the gap. The germline V gene encodes CDR1 SGHRS and CDR2 YFSETQ.

V gene TRBV6-1 combines with J gene TRBJ2-5; 8 nucleotides agree with TRBD2. CDR3 length equals 15 residues. V dropped 3 bases and J dropped 6; count of bases not matched to a gene: 9. The germline V gene has CDR1 MNHNS and CDR2 SASEGT. This CDR3 reads CASSEITGGPKTQYF. CDR3 nucleotide sequence: TGTGCCAGCAGTGAGATAACGGGGGGGCCGAAGACCCAGTACTTC.

The chain has TRBV10-2 and TRBJ2-7, with 10 bases lining up with TRBD1. Per the germline V gene, CDR1 is WSHSY and CDR2 is SAAADI. The trim removed 7 bases at V and 1 base at J, leaving 1 base unmatched. CDR3 length equals 13 residues. The CDR3 spells CASTGQGSYEQYF. Written as DNA, the CDR3 is TGCGCCAGCACGGGACAGGGGTCCTACGAGCAGTACTTC.

The gene calls are TRBV19 and TRBJ1-2; TRBD1 matches 11 bases. V lost 5 bases to trimming and J lost 6 bases; unmatched junction nucleotides: 8. The CDR3 sequence is 15 residues long. From germline, CDR1 is LNHDA and CDR2 SQIVND (reference sequence). DNA for the CDR3: TGTGCCAGTAGTGCCCGGACAGGGGGCTCGAATGGCTACACCTTC. It codes for CASSARTGGSNGYTF.

This clone is a singleton in its sample. The V call is TRBV29-1, the J call TRBJ1-2, with D perhaps TRBD1 (6 bases). Germline lookup yields CDR1 SQVTM and CDR2 ANQGSEA. V lost 3 bases and J lost 8, with 16 bases in between. The CDR3 has 13 amino acids. The CDR3 DNA reads TGCAGCGTTGATAAGGGGCAGGGGCACGGCTACACCTTC. It codes for CSVDKGQGHGYTF.